One and the same sample provided the 21 T cell receptor beta chains below, sequenced in a study of OX40 agonist ivuxolimab in advanced cancers. Libraries were prepared through the immunoSEQ multiplex PCR assay. Sourced from immuneACCESS, this table was stored by TCRdb with only in-frame sequences that have V and J called. A share of the clones is absent; for the studies checked, an unresolved V gene accounts for under half, and the remainder has no known explanation. Recorded for this sample are over 75,000 clones; more than 75% of them occurred a single time. The ten largest clones represent under 0.35% of the sample. The sample here was CD4+ or CD8+ T cells sorted from blood, taken in a trial of the OX40 agonist ivuxolimab. These receptors originate from an adult with an advanced solid tumor such as melanoma, head and neck, liver or kidney cancer.

The chain links TRBV7-2 to TRBJ2-2; 8 bases align to TRBD2. V shed 5 bases and J 6 bases; nucleotides not matched to a gene: 8. This CDR3 has 15 residues. Germline CDR1 SGHTA, CDR2 FQGNSA. CDR3 sequence reads: CASSQTSVQAGELFF. DNA for the CDR3: TGTGCCAGCAGCCAGACTAGCGTCCAGGCCGGGGAGCTGTTTTTT.

V is TRBV2 and J is TRBJ1-1; TRBD1 might be the D (6 bases). Trimming shortened V by 7 bases and J by 1 base, and 10 bases separated the two germline ends. The CDR3 totals 13 residues. The germline gives CDR1 SNHLY, CDR2 FYNNEI. The CDR3 nucleotides read TGTGCCAGCAATCGAGGGGGGAACACTGAAGCTTTCTTT. It specifies CASNRGGNTEAFF.

The chain links TRBV14 to TRBJ1-2; D remains unclear. V lost 0 bases and J lost 4, with 9 bases in between. CDR3 length: 14 residues. Germline V gene lookup returns CDR1 SGHDN and CDR2 FVKESK. The CDR3 DNA is TGTGCCAGCAGCCAAGATAGGGCGGTCTATGGCTACACCTTC. It yields the protein CASSQDRAVYGYTF. The entire variable domain, with the rest obtained from reference TRBV14 and TRBJ1-2, is as follows: EAGVTQFPSHSVIEKGQTVTLRCDPISGHDNLYWYRRVMGKEIKFLLHFVKESKQDESGMPNNRFLAERTGGTYSTLKVQPAELEDSGVYFCASSQDRAVYGYTFGSGTRLTVV.

This clone was recorded only once. The chain combines TRBV6-6 with TRBJ2-3; no clear D. CDR1 is MNHNY, CDR2 SVGAGI, per germline (reference sequence). CDR3 length: 11 residues. V lost 7 bases, J lost 5 bases, and 7 bases lay in between. CDR3 in DNA: TGTGCCAGCACCGCAAGAGATACGCAGTATTTT. It yields the protein CASTARDTQYF.

The rearrangement joins TRBV7-2 to TRBJ2-1; 14 bases are a match to TRBD2. The V and J ends lost 1 base and 5 bases, in that order; junction bases with no gene match: 1. The CDR3 extends over 16 amino acids. CDR1 and CDR2 (germline): SGHTA, FQGNSA. Here the CDR3 reads CASSLGLAGGDNEQFF. DNA for the CDR3: TGTGCCAGCAGCTTAGGACTAGCGGGAGGGGACAATGAGCAGTTCTTC.

The chain has TRBV7-6 and TRBJ2-1; 14 bases agree with TRBD2. J was trimmed by 7 bases and V by 6 bases; bases with no gene match: 5. This CDR3 region has 15 residues. Germline-derived CDR1 and CDR2 are SGHVS and FNYEAQ. This CDR3 is CASSWTSGRKNEQFF. The CDR3 bases are TGTGCCAGCAGTTGGACTAGCGGGAGGAAAAATGAGCAGTTCTTC. Full variable domain (rest looked up from reference TRBV7-6 and TRBJ2-1): GAGVSQSPRYKVTKRGQDVALRCDPISGHVSLYWYRQALGQGPEFLTYFNYEAQQDKSGLPNDRFSAERPEGSISTLTIQRTEQRDSAMYRCASSWTSGRKNEQFFGPGTRLTVL.

The rearrangement links TRBV27 to TRBJ2-7, with D possibly being TRBD2 (5 bases). Germline CDR1 is MNHEY and CDR2 is SMNVEV (reference sequence). With 8 bases removed from V and 6 bases from J, the gap between germline ends came to 29 bases. The CDR3 consists of 17 residues. The CDR3 protein is CASPNRNRLLAQCEQYF. The CDR3 DNA is TGTGCCAGCCCGAACCGAAACCGACTACTGGCCCAATGCGAGCAGTACTTC.

V gene TRBV6-1 combines with J gene TRBJ1-2; D is ambiguous. CDR1 and CDR2 (germline): MNHNS, SASEGT. This CDR3 is 17 amino acids long. Trimming pared 4 bases from V and 4 bases from J, leaving 22 bases between. CDR3 sequence (DNA): TGTGCCAGCAGTGGCCACTCCCGTCGGGTTAGTTTCTATGGCTACACCTTC. Its translation is CASSGHSRRVSFYGYTF.

The J gene is TRBJ2-7, the V gene TRBV7-2, with D possibly TRBD2 on 5 matching bases. V lost 2 bases to trimming and J lost 1 base, with 9 bases between them. The CDR3 is 14 amino acids. Germline V lookup: CDR1 SGHTA, CDR2 FQGNSA. The CDR3 coding sequence is TGTGCCAGCAGCTTAAGGAGGCAGTCCTACGAGCAGTACTTC. Translated, it gives CASSLRRQSYEQYF.

DNA for the CDR3: TGTGCCAGTACCTCACGAGGCAGCTCTGGGGCCAACGTCCTGACTTTC. Translated: CASTSRGSSGANVLTF. The gene calls are TRBV19 and TRBJ2-6; no definite D call. Trimming removed 7 bases from V and 0 bases from J, with 13 bases in between. The CDR3 runs to 16 residues. Germline CDR1 is LNHDA and CDR2 is SQIVND (reference sequence).

CDR3 sequence (DNA): TGTGCCAGCAGCCCTCATCTTAGGGAGAGATACAATGAGCAGTTCTTC. The encoded protein is CASSPHLRERYNEQFF. The chain links TRBV4-2 to TRBJ2-1; possible D gene TRBD2, 5 bases. This CDR3 has 16 residues. Germline loops: CDR1 LGHNA, CDR2 YNFKEQ. V was cut by 4 bases and J by 4 bases, with 17 bases left in between.

V is TRBV7-3 and J is TRBJ2-7; 11 positions agree with TRBD1. This CDR3 has 15 amino acids. Germline values: CDR1 SGHTA, CDR2 FQGTGA. J was trimmed by 4 bases and V by 5 bases; bases with no gene match: 7. The CDR3: CASSLTGTGGYEQYF. Here the CDR3 DNA reads TGTGCCAGCAGCCTGACCGGGACAGGGGGTTACGAGCAGTACTTC.

This clone showed up just once. The chain recombines TRBV7-2 with TRBJ2-3; D remains ambiguous. Germline CDR1 SGHTA, CDR2 FQGNSA. V shed 2 bases and J shed 0 bases, with 12 bases lying between them. The CDR3 is 16 residues long. The DNA of the CDR3 is TGTGCCAGCAGCTTATCCGCGACGGAAAGCACAGATACGCAGTATTTT. Its translation: CASSLSATESTDTQYF.

This clone has more than one count but fewer than ten. The chain has TRBV6-1 and TRBJ1-2; 10 bases map to TRBD1. There are 14 residues in the CDR3. The junction had 0 bases not matched to a gene; V was cut back by 3 bases and J by 2 bases. CDR1 and CDR2 (germline): MNHNS, SASEGT. The CDR3 is CASSEDRGNYGYTF. DNA for the CDR3: TGTGCCAGCAGTGAGGACAGGGGGAACTATGGCTACACCTTC.

The gene calls are TRBV28 and TRBJ1-1; maybe TRBD1 (6 bases). The V end was cut by 5 bases, the J end by 4 bases, with 14 bases between. Germline-derived CDR1 and CDR2 are MDHEN and SYDVKM. The CDR3 covers 14 residues. This CDR3 is CASSPGQPGTEAFF. DNA for the CDR3: TGTGCCAGCAGTCCAGGACAGCCGGGCACTGAAGCTTTCTTT.

The chain is built from TRBV7-2 and TRBJ2-3; D perhaps matches TRBD1 (5 bases). Trimming took off 0 bases at V and 5 bases at J, with 9 bases between the two ends. The CDR3 has 14 amino acids. CDR1 is SGHTA and CDR2 is FQGNSA in the germline V gene. The CDR3: CASSLAMGQDTQYF. For the CDR3, the DNA is TGTGCCAGCAGCTTAGCTATGGGGCAAGATACGCAGTATTTT.

The chain uses TRBV27 and TRBJ2-2; D possibly corresponds to TRBD1 (6 bases). The germline V and J ends were trimmed by 5 bases and 5 bases, with 15 bases remaining between them. The CDR3 is 15 residues long. Germline V gene data show CDR1 as MNHEY and CDR2 as SMNVEV (reference sequence). CDR3 in amino acids: CASSLRTVQTGELFF. As DNA, the CDR3 is TGTGCCAGCAGTCTCAGGACAGTGCAGACCGGGGAGCTGTTTTTT.

V and J are TRBV2 and TRBJ2-1; D is unclear. Germline V lookup: CDR1 SNHLY, CDR2 FYNNEI. The CDR3 has 12 residues. V was shortened by 4 bases and J by 6 bases, with 7 bases between the two germline ends. CDR3 region: CASSGRSNEQFF. CDR3 DNA: TGTGCCAGCAGTGGTCGAAGCAATGAGCAGTTCTTC.

CDR3 DNA: TGTGCCAGCAGCTTCACTAGCGGGAACACCGGGGAGCTGTTTTTT. It encodes CASSFTSGNTGELFF. The rearrangement links TRBV7-3 to TRBJ2-2, with TRBD2 matching over 8 bases. The trim removed 3 bases at V and 1 base at J, leaving 1 base unmatched. From germline, CDR1 is SGHTA and CDR2 FQGTGA. The CDR3 is made up of 15 amino acids.

This chain joins TRBV5-8 and TRBJ1-2, with 8 nucleotides matching TRBD1. The CDR3 covers 14 residues. CDR1 is SGHTS, CDR2 YDEGEE, per germline. Trimming cost V 1 base and J 4 bases; bases outside gene matches: 3. CDR3 region: CASSLPGGAYGYTF. Here the CDR3 DNA reads TGTGCCAGCAGCTTGCCAGGGGGCGCCTATGGCTACACCTTC.

V gene TRBV28 combines with J gene TRBJ2-2, with 10 nucleotides matching TRBD1. Germline CDR1 and CDR2: MDHEN and SYDVKM. V shed 2 bases, J shed 3 bases, and the junction held 3 bases outside the gene matches. The CDR3 loop spans 16 amino acids. Written as DNA, the CDR3 is TGTGCCAGCAGTTTACTGGGACAGGGGTACACCGGGGAGCTGTTTTTT. This sequence encodes CASSLLGQGYTGELFF.